This T cell receptor beta chain emerged from a study of T cell repertoires in cytomegalovirus infection. Study context: Based on public TCR beta signatures, there were indications of CMV infection and of a matching HLA type. Study-wide results and caveats: Pooled public TCR beta family frequency picked out CMV carriers with the relevant HLA. HLA-C-restricted TCR beta clonotypes specific for CMV led the ex vivo response.

TCRdb ran MiXCR on the reads and lists one entry per CDR3 protein. The sample carries more than 140,000 distinct CDR3 sequences, roughly 6.5% recorded once. This clonotype was seen many times. Its antigen remains unknown. Looked up from germline, CDR1 is MNHNY and CDR2 is SVGAGI (reference sequence). The V end lost 6 bases, the J end lost 5 bases, and 10 bases lay between the germline ends. The CDR3 runs to 12 residues. The receptor was isolated from a human donor in good health (CMV status not recorded). Some clones in this sample may be carry-over from other donors' samples. The J gene is TRBJ2-5, the V gene TRBV6-6; D unresolved. The sample taken for sequencing was PBMCs. The DNA for the CDR3 is TGTGCCAGCAGCCTACGTTGGGAGACCCAGTACTTC. Protein: CASSLRWETQYF.